There are many counts of the clone carrying this TCR beta chain. What it binds is unknown. The data derive from a study of molecular identifiers for immune sequencing clone quantification. Overall study results and limits: Identical TCR molecules sharing a barcode could underestimate highly expanded clone sizes.

J gave up 2 bases and V 0 bases, and 3 bases lay outside the gene matches. This CDR3 has 15 amino acids. Germline V gives CDR1 LGHNA, CDR2 YSLEER. MiXCR was run by TCRdb on the PCR reads, yielding one entry per CDR3 protein. The top ten hold roughly 0.85% of the sample, which has 600,000 to 650,000 distinct CDR3 sequences, 15% to 20% seen once. The source is a human donor in good health. Some libraries in this study had Jurkat cell RNA spiked in. The rearrangement links TRBV4-3 to TRBJ1-2; 7 bases map to TRBD1. The sample was naive CD8+ T cells from blood, with Jurkat cell RNA spiked in. As to subset: FACS-sorted CD8+CD4-CCR7+CD45RA+ naive T cells. The CDR3 is CASSQETGMNYGYTF. The DNA of the CDR3 is TGCGCCAGCAGCCAAGAGACAGGGATGAACTATGGCTACACCTTC.